One sample yielded the 22 T cell receptor beta chains listed below, sequenced in a study of OX40 agonist ivuxolimab in advanced cancers. Assay used: immunoSEQ multiplex PCR; TCRdb lists only in-frame clones, some missing. The data hold around 84,000 clones, with around nine tenths observed a single time. The sample in question was CD4+ or CD8+ T cells sorted from blood, obtained in a trial of the OX40 agonist ivuxolimab. The receptor source for this set is an adult with an advanced solid tumor such as melanoma, head and neck, liver or kidney cancer.

The rearrangement uses TRBV18 and TRBJ2-2, with D uncertain. Trimming took 3 bases from V and 2 from J, leaving 13 bases between them. The germline gives CDR1 KGHSH, CDR2 LQKENI. This CDR3 is 16 amino acids long. The CDR3 bases are TGTGCCAGCTCACCTGACGCATCACTAAACACCGGGGAGCTGTTTTTT. Translating it yields CASSPDASLNTGELFF. Supplemented by reference TRBV18 and TRBJ2-2, the full variable domain reads NAGVMQNPRHLVRRRGQEARLRCSPMKGHSHVYWYRQLPEEGLKFMVYLQKENIIDESGMPKERFSAEFPKEGPSILRIQQVVRGDSAAYFCASSPDASLNTGELFFGEGSRLTVL.

This chain connects TRBV11-2 to TRBJ2-3, with TRBD1 matching 8 bases. The CDR3 totals 13 residues. Germline V CDR1 and CDR2: SGHAT, FQNNGV. V lost 5 bases to trimming and J lost 5 bases; unmatched junction nucleotides: 3. The CDR3 protein is CASSPQGEDTQYF. The CDR3 coding sequence is TGTGCCAGCAGCCCACAGGGGGAAGATACGCAGTATTTT.

The chain links TRBV6-5 to TRBJ1-2, with D perhaps TRBD1 (6 bases). This CDR3 is built from 14 residues. Trimming removed 6 bases from V and 2 bases from J, with 13 bases in between. CDR1 is MNHEY and CDR2 is SVGAGI in the germline V gene. CDR3 in amino acids: CASREQGVNYGYTF. In DNA, the CDR3 is TGTGCCAGCAGAGAACAGGGAGTAAACTATGGCTACACCTTC.

The chain recombines TRBV30 with TRBJ2-3, with 8 bases aligning to TRBD2. The CDR3 length is 15 residues. Germline lookup yields CDR1 GTSNPN and CDR2 SVGIG (reference sequence). After removal of 3 bases from V and 6 bases from J, the junction contained 11 bases not matched to a gene. CDR3 DNA sequence: TGTGCCTGGAGCCTGGCGGGGGGTCGAACCGATACGCAGTATTTT. Its translation: CAWSLAGGRTDTQYF.

The chain has TRBV27 and TRBJ2-3; D call uncertain. The CDR3 is made up of 14 amino acids. Germline V lookup: CDR1 MNHEY, CDR2 SMNVEV (reference sequence). V gave up 3 bases and J gave up 2 bases, with 9 bases separating them. In DNA form, the CDR3 reads TGTGCCAGCAGTTTCTGGGCAACCACAGATACGCAGTATTTT. The encoded protein is CASSFWATTDTQYF.

This chain connects TRBV28 to TRBJ2-7; 11 nucleotides match TRBD1. Germline values: CDR1 MDHEN, CDR2 SYDVKM. The CDR3 extends over 14 amino acids. J lost 6 bases, V lost 5 bases, and 6 bases had no gene match. For the CDR3, the DNA is TGTGCCAGCAGTACTTTGGACAGGGGGCTCGAGCAGTACTTC. Protein product: CASSTLDRGLEQYF.

The rearrangement joins TRBV5-1 to TRBJ2-2, with TRBD2 matching over 8 bases. This CDR3 is built from 16 residues. Per the germline V gene, CDR1 is SGHRS and CDR2 is YFSETQ. V lost 3 bases and J lost 4; bases outside the gene matches: 8. The CDR3 nucleotides read TGCGCCAGCAGCTCCCCAGCGGGAGTGGGCACCGGGGAGCTGTTTTTT. It is translated as CASSSPAGVGTGELFF.

V usage is TRBV28 and J usage is TRBJ2-7; 7 nucleotides align to TRBD1. Germline values: CDR1 MDHEN, CDR2 SYDVKM. This CDR3 comprises 14 residues. Germline trimming cut 5 bases from V and 3 bases from J; bases unmatched to any gene: 7. In nucleotides, the CDR3 is TGTGCCAGCAGTCCAGGGACAGATCTCTACGAGCAGTACTTC. It encodes CASSPGTDLYEQYF.

This chain joins TRBV5-1 and TRBJ2-2; D ambiguous. Trimming removed 7 bases at V and 0 bases at J, with 25 bases between. CDR3 length: 19 amino acids. Germline V lookup: CDR1 SGHRS, CDR2 YFSETQ. CDR3 sequence (DNA): TGCGCCAGCCGACGGGTCGGCCAGCCGAGTAACGCGAACACCGGGGAGCTGTTTTTT. It yields the protein CASRRVGQPSNANTGELFF. The whole variable domain, remainder taken from reference TRBV5-1 and TRBJ2-2, is KAGVTQTPRYLIKTRGQQVTLSCSPISGHRSVSWYQQTPGQGLQFLFEYFSETQRNKGNFPGRFSGRQFSNSRSEMNVSTLELGDSALYLCASRRVGQPSNANTGELFFGEGSRLTVL.

The chain links TRBV2 to TRBJ1-2; D is possibly TRBD1 (6 bases). Germline V gene data show CDR1 as SNHLY and CDR2 as FYNNEI. Trimming cost V 7 bases and J 5 bases, with 14 bases left between them. The CDR3 is 13 amino acids. CDR3 residues: CASTPRGGYGYTF. The CDR3 DNA is TGTGCCAGCACCCCAAGGGGGGGTTATGGCTACACCTTC.

The CDR3 DNA follows: TGTGCCAGTAGGGGTCCACCCAATGAAAAACTGTTTTTT. Translating it yields CASRGPPNEKLFF. J is TRBJ1-4 and V is TRBV19; D gene uncertain. Trimming took off 6 bases at V and 5 bases at J, with 10 bases between the two ends. Germline CDR1 reads LNHDA; CDR2 reads SQIVND (reference sequence). CDR3 size: 13 residues.

The chain is built from TRBV7-2 and TRBJ2-7; 7 bases line up with TRBD2. After removal of 0 bases from V and 7 bases from J, the junction contained 6 bases not matched to a gene. Per germline, CDR1 SGHTA and CDR2 FQGNSA. The CDR3 consists of 14 residues. CDR3 nucleotide sequence: TGTGCCAGCAGCTTAGCTGGGTCTAGCGGTGAGCAGTACTTC. Amino acid sequence: CASSLAGSSGEQYF.

The chain has TRBV29-1 and TRBJ1-2, with D tentatively TRBD1 (6 bases). Germline CDR1 reads SQVTM; CDR2 reads ANQGSEA. Trimming cost V 7 bases and J 8 bases, with 14 bases left between them. The CDR3 has 11 amino acids. This CDR3 reads CSDWGAQGYTF. The CDR3 DNA reads as TGCAGCGATTGGGGGGCGCAGGGCTACACCTTC.

In the case of this clone: The junction differs from germline at one of its ends, possibly a read error. Within the sample, other DNA sequences also encode this same CDR3. The genes are TRBV9 and TRBJ1-1; 7 bases are a match to TRBD1. The CDR3 is 14 amino acids. CDR1 and CDR2 (germline): SGDLS, YYNGEE. The CDR3 sequence is CASSVGTANTEAFF. In DNA form, the CDR3 reads TGTGCCAGCAGCGTGGGGACAGCGAACACTGAAGCCTTCTTT.

The rearrangement joins TRBV2 to TRBJ1-3; 8 bases align to TRBD1. Germline CDR1 and CDR2: SNHLY and FYNNEI. The V segment lost 2 bases and the J segment 3 bases; nucleotides outside the gene matches: 9. This CDR3 has 17 residues. CDR3 sequence: CASSELDRVVRGNTIYF. CDR3 DNA sequence: TGTGCCAGCAGTGAATTGGACAGGGTAGTTCGTGGAAACACCATATATTTT.

The V call is TRBV5-6, the J call TRBJ1-2, with 7 bases that match TRBD1. Germline V gives CDR1 SGHDT, CDR2 YYEEEE. Trimming at V came to 4 bases and at J to 6 bases, leaving 18 bases not matched to a gene. CDR3 length: 17 amino acids. CDR3 in DNA: TGTGCCAGCAGCCGAGGGAGCAGGGGGTTGTTAACTAATGGCTACACCTTC. Its protein is CASSRGSRGLLTNGYTF.

The chain employs TRBV19 and TRBJ2-2; TRBD2 matches 8 bases. Unmatched junction bases numbered 12, after V lost 6 bases and J lost 6 bases. The CDR3 runs to 16 residues. Per the germline V gene, CDR1 is LNHDA and CDR2 is SQIVND (reference sequence). In DNA form, the CDR3 reads TGTGCCAGTAGCCCCTATGGCGGGGGGATAGCCGGGGAGCTGTTTTTT. Translated, it gives CASSPYGGGIAGELFF.

The chain couples TRBV10-3 to TRBJ2-3; 11 positions match TRBD2. Germline trimming cut 1 base from V and 4 bases from J; bases unmatched to any gene: 1. The V gene's germline CDR1 is ENHRY and CDR2 SYGVKD. The CDR3 has 15 residues. The DNA of the CDR3 is TGTGCCATCAGTGAGTTTAGCGGGGGGGCAGATACGCAGTATTTT. It yields the protein CAISEFSGGADTQYF.

The chain combines TRBV5-6 with TRBJ1-2; D might be TRBD1 (6 bases). Trimming removed 4 bases from V and 8 bases from J, with 21 bases in between. Germline V gene data show CDR1 as SGHDT and CDR2 as YYEEEE. The CDR3 has 15 amino acids. In DNA, the CDR3 is TGTGCCAGCAGCCCAGAGGTCAACGGGGGCTGGGGCTACACCTTC. It yields the protein CASSPEVNGGWGYTF.

The chain joins TRBV5-1 to TRBJ2-2; the match to TRBD1 covers 8 bases. The junction had 6 bases not matched to a gene; V was cut back by 3 bases and J by 2 bases. CDR3 length equals 16 residues. Germline V CDR1 and CDR2: SGHRS, YFSETQ. CDR3 sequence (DNA): TGCGCCAGCAGCTCCGGACAGGGCCTTAACACCGGGGAGCTGTTTTTT. Protein sequence: CASSSGQGLNTGELFF. The full variable domain, with the rest looked up from reference TRBV5-1 and TRBJ2-2, is KAGVTQTPRYLIKTRGQQVTLSCSPISGHRSVSWYQQTPGQGLQFLFEYFSETQRNKGNFPGRFSGRQFSNSRSEMNVSTLELGDSALYLCASSSGQGLNTGELFFGEGSRLTVL.

CDR3 amino acids: CAWSVGPQGRFQFF. CDR3 coding DNA: TGTGCCTGGAGTGTAGGTCCCCAGGGGCGATTTCAGTTCTTC. The chain has TRBV30 and TRBJ2-1, with D perhaps TRBD1 (6 bases). V was clipped by 0 bases and J by 13 bases, with 19 bases between them. CDR1 is GTSNPN, CDR2 SVGIG, per germline (reference sequence). The CDR3 extends over 14 amino acids.

The chain carries TRBV5-6 and TRBJ2-3; TRBD2 agrees at 11 bases. The CDR3 contains 16 residues. The germline V gene encodes CDR1 SGHDT and CDR2 YYEEEE. V was pared by 4 bases and J by 1 base, with 5 bases of the junction left unmatched. The CDR3 region is CASSLLAGGRTDTQYF. The CDR3 nucleotides are TGTGCCAGCAGCCTCCTAGCGGGAGGTCGCACAGATACGCAGTATTTT. Together with reference TRBV5-6 and TRBJ2-3, the CDR3 gives the full variable domain: DAGVTQSPTHLIKTRGQQVTLRCSPKSGHDTVSWYQQALGQGPQFIFQYYEEEERQRGNFPDRFSGHQFPNYSSELNVNALLLGDSALYLCASSLLAGGRTDTQYFGPGTRLTVL.